Shown below are 9 T cell receptor beta chains from a single sample sequenced in a study of sequential checkpoint blockade in melanoma. Using immunoSEQ multiplex PCR, the repertoire was profiled, and TCRdb retains in-frame clones only, with some absent. The sample yields under 20,000 clones, about 74% seen once. Described treatment: randomized to nivolumab then ipilimumab (arm A) or the reverse (arm B). The sequencing here drew on CD8+ T cells sorted from blood (inferred from file names), taken from a patient given nivolumab and ipilimumab in sequence. All receptors come from a human donor with melanoma.

CDR3 nucleotides: TGTGCCAGCAGTGACGGTCCGGGACAGGGGGAGACCCAGTACTTC. Amino acids: CASSDGPGQGETQYF. The V call is TRBV6-4, the J call TRBJ2-5; 10 bases fit TRBD1. CDR1 is MRHNA and CDR2 is SNTAGT in the germline V gene. V shed 2 bases, J shed 5 bases, and the junction held 5 bases outside the gene matches. The CDR3 runs 15 residues.

V gene TRBV6-4 combines with J gene TRBJ2-5, with TRBD2 identical over 8 bases. Germline V gene lookup returns CDR1 MRHNA and CDR2 SNTAGT. V gave up 3 bases and J gave up 1 base; unmatched junction bases: 4. The CDR3 has 15 amino acids. The chain's CDR3 is CASSEEAGGQETQYF. CDR3 coding DNA: TGTGCCAGCAGTGAAGAGGCGGGGGGCCAAGAGACCCAGTACTTC.

The chain has TRBV9 and TRBJ2-3; 8 nucleotides match TRBD2. Germline trimming cut 2 bases from V and 4 bases from J; bases unmatched to any gene: 9. This CDR3 comprises 16 residues. CDR1 and CDR2 from the germline V gene are SGDLS and YYNGEE. CDR3 nucleotides: TGTGCCAGCAGCGTCCTCAGCGGGAGCCTGGCAGATACGCAGTATTTT. Encoded protein: CASSVLSGSLADTQYF.

V and J are TRBV18 and TRBJ1-2; TRBD1 agrees at 7 bases. Germline CDR1 is KGHSH and CDR2 is LQKENI. This CDR3 comprises 15 residues. The ends lost 6 bases at V and 5 bases at J; junction bases unmatched: 12. CDR3 sequence: CASSPQTGIVYGYTF. In nucleotides, the CDR3 is TGTGCCAGCTCCCCTCAGACAGGGATCGTTTATGGCTACACCTTC.

CDR3 sequence reads: CASSHSSGRRNEQFF. The CDR3 nucleotides are TGTGCCAGCAGCCACAGTAGCGGGAGAAGGAATGAGCAGTTCTTC. The genes are TRBV7-9 and TRBJ2-1, with 9 nucleotides matching TRBD2. In germline, CDR1 is SEHNR, CDR2 FQNEAQ (reference sequence). CDR3 length: 15 residues. Trimming cost V 5 bases and J 7 bases; bases outside gene matches: 9.

This clone occurred once. J is TRBJ1-1 and V is TRBV27, with 7 bases fitting TRBD1. The V gene's germline CDR1 is MNHEY and CDR2 SMNVEV (reference sequence). Losses at the gene ends were 5 bases for V and 4 bases for J; bases not matched to a gene: 4. The CDR3 is made up of 13 amino acids. The CDR3 is CASSLDRVTEAFF. The CDR3 DNA sequence: TGTGCCAGCAGTCTCGACAGGGTCACTGAAGCTTTCTTT.

This chain links TRBV7-9 with TRBJ1-6, with a weak D call TRBD1 (5 bases). The CDR3 has 14 residues. The germline V gene has CDR1 SEHNR and CDR2 FQNEAQ (reference sequence). Trimming stripped 6 bases from V and 10 bases from J, with 16 bases between. CDR3 sequence: CASSDDGRGSPLHF. CDR3 DNA: TGTGCCAGCAGTGATGATGGACGGGGGTCACCCCTCCACTTT.

This chain links TRBV15 with TRBJ2-2; 7 bases fit TRBD1. Germline CDR1 and CDR2: LNHNV and YYDKDF (reference sequence). V shed 4 bases and J 3 bases; nucleotides not matched to a gene: 5. The CDR3 runs to 15 residues. The CDR3 DNA follows: TGTGCCACCAGCAAGACAGGGTCTGACACCGGGGAGCTGTTTTTT. This codes for CATSKTGSDTGELFF.

This clone was seen only a few times. This rearrangement joins TRBV10-1 to TRBJ1-6; the D is unclear. Germline CDR1 reads WNHNN; CDR2 reads SYGVQD (reference sequence). This CDR3 is built from 15 residues. Trimming stripped 2 bases from V and 6 bases from J, with 11 bases between. CDR3: CASSERVNFNSPLHF. The DNA of the CDR3 is TGCGCCAGCAGTGAGCGGGTTAACTTTAATTCACCCCTCCACTTT.